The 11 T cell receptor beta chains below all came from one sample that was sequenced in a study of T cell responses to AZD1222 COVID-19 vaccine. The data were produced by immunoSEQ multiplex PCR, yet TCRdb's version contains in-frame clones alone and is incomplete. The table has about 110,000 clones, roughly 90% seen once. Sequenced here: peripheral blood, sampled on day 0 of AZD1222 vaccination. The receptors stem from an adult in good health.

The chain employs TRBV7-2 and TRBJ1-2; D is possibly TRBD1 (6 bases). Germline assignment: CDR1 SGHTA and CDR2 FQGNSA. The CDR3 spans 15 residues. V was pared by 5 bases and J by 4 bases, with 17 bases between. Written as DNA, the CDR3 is TGTGCCAGCAGCCCAAGTGAAAGGACAGTCTATGGCTACACCTTC. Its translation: CASSPSERTVYGYTF.

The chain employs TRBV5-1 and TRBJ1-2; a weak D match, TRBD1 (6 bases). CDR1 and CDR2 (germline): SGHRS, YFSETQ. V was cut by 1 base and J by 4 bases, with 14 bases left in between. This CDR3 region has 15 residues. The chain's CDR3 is CASSLYPGEGYGYTF. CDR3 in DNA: TGCGCCAGCAGCTTGTATCCAGGGGAAGGCTATGGCTACACCTTC.

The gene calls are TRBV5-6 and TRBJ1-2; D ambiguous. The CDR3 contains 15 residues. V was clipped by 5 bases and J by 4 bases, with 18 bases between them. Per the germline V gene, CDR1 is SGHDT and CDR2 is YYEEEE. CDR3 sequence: CASRPKEMSSYGYTF. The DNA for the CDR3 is TGTGCCAGCAGGCCAAAGGAAATGAGCTCCTATGGCTACACCTTC.

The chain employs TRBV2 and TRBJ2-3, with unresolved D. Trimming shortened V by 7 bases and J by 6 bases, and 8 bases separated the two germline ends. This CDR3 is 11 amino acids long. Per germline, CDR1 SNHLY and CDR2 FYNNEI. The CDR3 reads CASIRSDTQYF. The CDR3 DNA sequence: TGTGCCAGCATCAGAAGTGATACGCAGTATTTT.

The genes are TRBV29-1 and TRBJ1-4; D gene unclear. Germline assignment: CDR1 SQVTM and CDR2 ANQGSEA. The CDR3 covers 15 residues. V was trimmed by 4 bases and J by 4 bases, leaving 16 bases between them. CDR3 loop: CSVAEPGRVNEKLFF. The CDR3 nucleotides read TGCAGCGTTGCTGAACCAGGACGGGTTAATGAAAAACTGTTTTTT.

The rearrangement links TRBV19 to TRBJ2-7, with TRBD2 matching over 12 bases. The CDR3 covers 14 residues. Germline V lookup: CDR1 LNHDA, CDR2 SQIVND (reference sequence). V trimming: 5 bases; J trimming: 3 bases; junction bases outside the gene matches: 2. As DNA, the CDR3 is TGTGCCAGTAGTCTAGCGGGAGGGCTCTACGAGCAGTACTTC. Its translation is CASSLAGGLYEQYF.

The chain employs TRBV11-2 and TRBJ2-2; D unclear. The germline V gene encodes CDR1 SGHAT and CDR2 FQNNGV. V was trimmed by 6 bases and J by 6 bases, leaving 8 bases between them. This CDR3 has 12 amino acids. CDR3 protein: CASRPTSGELFF. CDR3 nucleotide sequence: TGTGCCAGCAGGCCGACGTCCGGGGAGCTGTTTTTT.

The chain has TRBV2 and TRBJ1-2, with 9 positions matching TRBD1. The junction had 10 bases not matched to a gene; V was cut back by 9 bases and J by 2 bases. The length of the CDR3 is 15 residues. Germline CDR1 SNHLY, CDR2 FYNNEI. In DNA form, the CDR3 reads TGTGCCAGAAGAAGCCCCGGGACAGGGAACTATGGCTACACCTTC. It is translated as CARRSPGTGNYGYTF.

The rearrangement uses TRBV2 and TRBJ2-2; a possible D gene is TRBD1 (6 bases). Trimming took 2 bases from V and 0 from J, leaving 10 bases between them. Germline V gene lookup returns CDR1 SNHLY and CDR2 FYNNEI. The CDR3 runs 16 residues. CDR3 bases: TGTGCCAGCAGTGAAAAGGACAGAGCGAACACCGGGGAGCTGTTTTTT. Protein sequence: CASSEKDRANTGELFF.

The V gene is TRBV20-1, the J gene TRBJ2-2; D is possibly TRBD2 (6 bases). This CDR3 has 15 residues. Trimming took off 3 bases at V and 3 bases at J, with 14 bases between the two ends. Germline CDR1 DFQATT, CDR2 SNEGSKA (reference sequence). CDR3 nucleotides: TGCAGTGCTAGTTTTGCGGGGCGGGACACCGGGGAGCTGTTTTTT. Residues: CSASFAGRDTGELFF.

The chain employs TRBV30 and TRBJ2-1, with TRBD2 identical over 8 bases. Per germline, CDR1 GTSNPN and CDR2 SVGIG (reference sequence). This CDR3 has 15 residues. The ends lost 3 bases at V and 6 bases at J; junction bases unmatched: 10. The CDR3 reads CAWSAGGALSNEQFF. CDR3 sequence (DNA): TGTGCCTGGAGCGCGGGGGGTGCCCTTTCCAATGAGCAGTTCTTC.